The T cell receptor beta chain under discussion was sequenced for a study of blood T cells in healthy people across ages. V was shortened by 2 bases and J by 9 bases, with 14 bases between the two germline ends. The CDR3 has 14 residues. Germline assignment: CDR1 MGHRA and CDR2 YSYEKL. PCR was performed a second time for about 6 to 11 cycles using a sample-barcoded 5' primer and a J-beta primer mix. Via MiXCR, TCRdb re-called the 5' RACE reads, giving one row per CDR3 protein. The data show some 900,000 distinct CDR3 sequences, under 30% seen once. The sample consisted of blood. This chain uses TRBV4-1 with TRBJ2-1; no definite D call. The receptor was derived from a woman older than 75 in good health. The CDR3 DNA follows: TGCGCCAGCAGCCAATTTCTGACCTTTGTTGAGCAGTTCTTC. It encodes CASSQFLTFVEQFF.